This T cell receptor (beta chain) came from a study of cytotoxic CD8 clonotypes in ibrutinib-treated CLL. The V gene end was trimmed by 5 bases and the J gene end by 3 bases; junction bases not matched to a gene: 3. This CDR3 is 13 amino acids long. From germline, CDR1 is SNHLY and CDR2 FYNNEI. TCRdb's table, derived via immunoSEQ multiplex PCR, lists solely in-frame clones and lacks some. The table includes about 32,000 clones, 70% to 80% detected once. The TCR was taken from a human donor with chronic lymphocytic leukemia. The material sequenced was PBMCs, taken at disease progression, from a patient treated with ibrutinib. V is TRBV2 and J is TRBJ1-1, with 7 nucleotides matching TRBD1. The CDR3 here is CASSYQGDTEAFF. The CDR3 DNA follows: TGTGCCAGCAGTTACCAGGGGGACACTGAAGCTTTCTTT.